This T cell receptor beta chain was recovered during a study of T-cell reconstitution after alpha-beta-depleted transplantation in children (TCRdb year 2016). Study-level background: T-cell immune reconstitution after TCRalphabeta/CD19-depleted allogeneic hematopoietic cell transplantation in children was quantitatively tracked in the study by means of TCR repertoire profiling.

As concerns this clonotype: Its binding antigen is unknown. Base quality data are lacking; no much larger clone is found one base away.

V is trimmed back by 3 bases and J by 7 bases, and the junction contains 7 bases that no gene match accounts for. CDR1 SQVTM and CDR2 ANQGSEA were looked up in the germline V gene. The CDR3 runs 15 residues from the cysteine to the phenylalanine. Solely the CDR3 DNA is kept, with 45 bases framed from the first base. The library relied on PCR. The instrument was an Illumina HiSeq 2500. TCR libraries were prepared with molecular barcoding, using unique molecular identifiers to normalize TCRbeta repertoire quantification. In TCRdb, the public reads were trimmed at Q25 with fastp and aligned with MiXCR, with productive beta chains retained. Each CDR3 protein appears once, grouped with its most common genes and DNA. This sample lists around 340,000 distinct CDR3 sequences; about an eighth were detected once. The ten top clones hold 3.5% to 4.5% of the sample.

The sequence was collected from a human donor who donated a stem cell graft to a child with Fanconi anemia. The material sequenced was PBMCs, taken from the stem cell graft. The chain is encoded by TRBV29-1 joined to TRBJ2-1; 12 of the junction bases match TRBD2. The nucleotides read TGCAGCGTTGATAGTTCTAGCGGGGGGGATAATGAGCAGTTCTTC. It codes for CSVDSSSGGDNEQFF.